The present TCR beta chain was sequenced within a study of blood T cell repertoires in COVID-19. The overall study: Sites across the United States, Italy and Spain contributed samples from acute and convalescent COVID-19. PBMCs, B-cell-depleted T cells, or T cells were the source of the cDNA or gDNA that made up the material.

Germline-derived CDR1 and CDR2 are MDHEN and SYDVKM. V shed 6 bases, J shed 2 bases, and the junction held 10 bases outside the gene matches. The CDR3 is 15 residues long. Original methodology: By means of reference gene primer amplification, nucleated cell counts were estimated. Data came from immunoSEQ multiplex PCR; TCRdb stores just in-frame clones and leaves some out. V, J and clone size are taken as reported in that table, and D and trimming were inferred from the DNA itself. The sample has around 200,000 clones, over 60% seen once. Sequencing was done on a sample of peripheral blood. The clonotype originates from a woman in her 70s with acute or convalescent COVID-19. The rearrangement links TRBV28 to TRBJ2-7; 7 bases align to TRBD2. The CDR3 nucleotides are TGTGCCAGCAGCCGTGGGGGAGCGGGGACCTACGAGCAGTACTTC. It specifies CASSRGGAGTYEQYF.